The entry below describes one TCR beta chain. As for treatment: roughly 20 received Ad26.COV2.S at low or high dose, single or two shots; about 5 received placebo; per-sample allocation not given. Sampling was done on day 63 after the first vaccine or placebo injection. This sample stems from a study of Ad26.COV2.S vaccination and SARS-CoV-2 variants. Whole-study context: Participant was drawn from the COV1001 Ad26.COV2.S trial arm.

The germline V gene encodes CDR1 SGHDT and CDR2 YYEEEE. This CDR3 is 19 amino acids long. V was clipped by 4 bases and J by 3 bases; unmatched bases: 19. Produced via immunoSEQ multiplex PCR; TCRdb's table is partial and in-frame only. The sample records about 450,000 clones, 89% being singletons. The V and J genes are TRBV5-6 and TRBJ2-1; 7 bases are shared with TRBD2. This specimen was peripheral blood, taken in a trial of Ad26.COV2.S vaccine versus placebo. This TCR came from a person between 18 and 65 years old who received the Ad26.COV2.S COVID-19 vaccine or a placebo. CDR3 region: CASSPTHPAGFGRYNEQFF. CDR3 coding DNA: TGTGCCAGCAGCCCGACCCATCCAGCGGGATTCGGGCGCTACAATGAGCAGTTCTTC.